This entry lists 10 T cell receptor beta chains sequenced from one sample in a study of graft-versus-host responses after intestinal transplantation. Profiled with immunoSEQ multiplex PCR; TCRdb holds only in-frame clones, not every one. The sample carries around 15,000 clones, around three fifths recorded once. Lamina propria and intraepithelial lymphocytes were released by processing graft tissue. The material was ileum tissue, obtained 524 days after transplant. The origin of the receptors is a human patient who received an intestinal transplant, so some T cells may come from the graft donor.

The genes are TRBV7-2 and TRBJ2-5; 11 bases agree with TRBD2. The CDR3 is made up of 15 amino acids. The V gene's germline CDR1 is SGHTA and CDR2 FQGNSA. The ends lost 6 bases at V and 5 bases at J; junction bases unmatched: 8. As DNA, the CDR3 is TGTGCCAGCAGTTTGACTAGCGGGGAGGGTGAGACCCAGTACTTC. Translation: CASSLTSGEGETQYF. The complete variable domain, with remaining parts taken from reference TRBV7-2 and TRBJ2-5, reads GAGVSQSPSNKVTEKGKDVELRCDPISGHTALYWYRQSLGQGLEFLIYFQGNSAPDKSGLPSDRFSAERTGGSVSTLTIQRTQQEDSAVYLCASSLTSGEGETQYFGPGTRLLVL.

This clone was observed a handful of times. The chain uses TRBV6-1 and TRBJ1-6, with no clear D. Germline loops: CDR1 MNHNS, CDR2 SASEGT. CDR3 length: 14 residues. V lost 4 bases and J lost 14, with 18 bases in between. The CDR3 spells CASSAGRVGFSLHF. CDR3 bases: TGTGCCAGCAGTGCGGGTAGAGTAGGATTTTCCCTCCACTTT.

The chain carries TRBV19 and TRBJ2-2, with D unresolved. This CDR3 spans 14 amino acids. V was clipped by 3 bases and J by 2 bases, with 7 bases between them. Germline V gene data show CDR1 as LNHDA and CDR2 as SQIVND (reference sequence). CDR3 DNA: TGTGCCAGTAGTATCAACTACAACACCGGGGAGCTGTTTTTT. Translation: CASSINYNTGELFF.

The gene calls are TRBV2 and TRBJ2-7; no firm D call. Germline assignment: CDR1 SNHLY and CDR2 FYNNEI. This CDR3 is 13 amino acids long. Trimming cost V 5 bases and J 6 bases, with 14 bases left between them. The CDR3 DNA reads TGTGCCAGCAGTCATATTGAGGTGGGCGAGCAGTACTTC. Translating gives CASSHIEVGEQYF.

This clone was recorded a few times. The chain recombines TRBV4-3 with TRBJ1-4; TRBD1 matches 9 bases. CDR3 length equals 19 residues. Losses at the gene ends were 0 bases for V and 6 bases for J; bases not matched to a gene: 14. Germline V gene data show CDR1 as LGHNA and CDR2 as YSLEER. The CDR3: CASSQDVMEPGQGDEKLFF. The CDR3 DNA reads as TGCGCCAGCAGCCAAGATGTAATGGAACCGGGACAGGGAGATGAAAAACTGTTTTTT.

This clone came up a few times. This chain uses TRBV7-2 with TRBJ2-3, with 10 bases aligning to TRBD1. V was clipped by 3 bases and J by 2 bases; unmatched bases: 2. From germline, CDR1 is SGHTA and CDR2 FQGNSA. The CDR3 length is 15 residues. CDR3 sequence (DNA): TGTGCCAGCAGCTTGGGACAGGGGCACACAGATACGCAGTATTTT. Translating gives CASSLGQGHTDTQYF.

V gene TRBV7-9 combines with J gene TRBJ1-1, with 7 bases aligning to TRBD1. V trimming: 5 bases; J trimming: 4 bases; junction bases outside the gene matches: 7. Germline assignment: CDR1 SEHNR and CDR2 FQNEAQ (reference sequence). The CDR3 consists of 14 residues. CDR3 region: CASSAPQGSTEAFF. The CDR3 coding sequence is TGTGCCAGCAGCGCGCCACAGGGGAGCACTGAAGCTTTCTTT.

The chain employs TRBV7-2 and TRBJ2-7; a possible D gene is TRBD1 (5 bases). This CDR3 is built from 14 residues. Germline V gene sequence: CDR1 SGHTA, CDR2 FQGNSA. V was trimmed by 1 base and J by 3 bases, leaving 10 bases between them. CDR3 sequence (DNA): TGTGCCAGCAGCTTAGTGCGGACAAACTACGAGCAGTACTTC. Translating gives CASSLVRTNYEQYF.

CDR3 region: CASSEALRGMFGYTF. DNA of the CDR3: TGTGCCAGCAGTGAAGCGCTTCGGGGGATGTTTGGCTACACCTTC. The chain joins TRBV2 to TRBJ1-2; D is possibly TRBD1 (5 bases). This CDR3 spans 15 amino acids. Germline lookup yields CDR1 SNHLY and CDR2 FYNNEI. Trimming removed 0 bases at V and 7 bases at J, with 15 bases between. The whole variable domain, filled in from reference TRBV2 and TRBJ1-2, reads EPEVTQTPSHQVTQMGQEVILRCVPISNHLYFYWYRQILGQKVEFLVSFYNNEISEKSEIFDDQFSVERPDGSNFTLKIRSTKLEDSAMYFCASSEALRGMFGYTFGSGTRLTVV.

The V call is TRBV25-1, the J call TRBJ2-3; D possibly corresponds to TRBD1 (5 bases). Trimming left V 3 bases short and J 1 base short, with 8 bases between. Germline V CDR1 and CDR2: MGHDK, SYGVNS. The CDR3 runs to 14 residues. The CDR3 is CASSELGGTDTQYF. The CDR3 coding sequence is TGTGCCAGCAGTGAGCTAGGGGGCACAGATACGCAGTATTTT.